This TCR beta chain was identified during a study of blood T cell repertoires in COVID-19. Turning to the study itself: The origin of the acute and convalescent COVID-19 samples was the United States, Italy and Spain. PBMCs, B-cell-depleted T cells, or T cells provided the cDNA or gDNA that made up the material.

In the authors' methods: Estimation of nucleated cell counts relied on the amplification of reference gene primers. Method: immunoSEQ multiplex PCR; TCRdb's copy keeps in-frame clones and lacks some. The DNA was the basis for D and trimming; V, J and clone size are from that table. The data hold 95,000 to 150,000 clones, with around 80% observed a single time. The CDR3 runs to 14 residues. From germline, CDR1 is SGHTA and CDR2 FQGTGA. The V gene lost 5 bases and the J gene lost 0 bases, with 10 bases spanning the gap. This sequence was found in a man between 60 and 75 years old with active or convalescent COVID-19. Specimen: peripheral blood. This sequence joins TRBV7-3 and TRBJ1-1, with a possible D match to TRBD1 (6 bases). CDR3 protein: CASSLWGLNTEAFF. The CDR3 DNA reads as TGTGCCAGCAGCCTCTGGGGGCTGAACACTGAAGCTTTCTTT.